One sample yielded the 22 T cell receptor beta chains listed below, sequenced in a study of T cells in Graves' hyperthyroidism and ophthalmopathy. There were TCR beta CDR3 regions amplified from RNA transcripts. The TCR CDR3 first-round RT-PCR relied on the HTBI primer set. MiXCR, run by TCRdb on the multiplex PCR reads, gives a single entry per CDR3 protein. The repertoire includes over 500,000 distinct CDR3 sequences, under 20% of them detected once, and under 20% sits in the top ten. The sequencing sample was made of blood. These receptors came from a young woman with Graves' ophthalmopathy.

The CDR3 DNA is TGTGCCAGCAGTTGGTTTGCGGGGGCGGGGGAGACCCAGTACTTC. The encoded protein is CASSWFAGAGETQYF. The chain carries TRBV27 and TRBJ2-5; D is perhaps TRBD2 (7 bases). This CDR3 contains 15 residues. The ends were cut back, 4 bases at V and 5 bases at J, with 17 bases in the middle. The V gene's germline CDR1 is MNHEY and CDR2 SMNVEV (reference sequence).

There are a few counts of this clonotype. V gene TRBV28 combines with J gene TRBJ2-2; D possibly uses TRBD1 or TRBD2 (5 bases each). With 5 bases removed from V and 7 bases from J, the gap between germline ends came to 14 bases. Germline values: CDR1 MDHEN, CDR2 SYDVKM. This CDR3 spans 14 amino acids. CDR3 residues: CASSPWLGDGELFF. As DNA, the CDR3 is TGTGCCAGCAGTCCCTGGTTGGGGGACGGGGAGCTGTTTTTT.

A few counts support this clonotype. V gene TRBV12-3 or TRBV12-4 combines with J gene TRBJ1-2; D not resolved. The CDR3 consists of 11 residues. The CDR3 sequence: CADLEGTGYTF. DNA for the CDR3: TGTGCAGATCTGGAGGGTACAGGCTACACCTTC.

The chain carries TRBV12-3 or TRBV12-4 and TRBJ1-1; no definite D call. This CDR3 comprises 14 residues. V was cut by 3 bases and J by 4 bases, with 12 bases left in between. The CDR3 region is CASSFWGFGTEAFF. CDR3 in DNA: TGTGCCAGCAGTTTTTGGGGTTTTGGCACTGAAGCTTTCTTT.

This clonotype was observed many times. The rearrangement uses TRBV28 and TRBJ2-6, with no clear D. V lost 2 bases to trimming and J lost 4 bases, with 0 bases between them. Germline V gene lookup returns CDR1 MDHEN and CDR2 SYDVKM. CDR3 length: 12 residues. Written as DNA, the CDR3 is TGTGCCAGCAGTTTAGGGGCCAACGTCCTGACTTTC. Translated, it gives CASSLGANVLTF.

This clonotype occurred many times. V gene TRBV30 combines with J gene TRBJ1-1; the match to TRBD1 covers 7 bases. CDR3 length equals 14 residues. Losses at the gene ends were 2 bases for V and 9 bases for J; bases not matched to a gene: 12. Per the germline V gene, CDR1 is GTSNPN and CDR2 is SVGIG (reference sequence). The CDR3 region is CAWSKTTGAAQAFF. The CDR3 DNA reads as TGTGCCTGGAGTAAAACCACAGGGGCCGCCCAAGCTTTCTTT.

This clonotype turned up a few times. The CDR3 region has the DNA TGTGCCAGTAGTTGGGGTACCCTAAGCAATCAGCCCCAGCATTTT. It codes for CASSWGTLSNQPQHF. V usage is TRBV19 and J usage is TRBJ1-5; D is undetermined. This CDR3 has 15 amino acids. Germline V gene lookup returns CDR1 LNHDA and CDR2 SQIVND (reference sequence). V dropped 5 bases and J dropped 1 base, with 12 bases sitting between them.

This clonotype was seen at least ten times. The V gene is TRBV28, the J gene TRBJ2-6; D may be TRBD1 (5 bases). V lost 6 bases, J lost 2 bases, and 17 bases lay in between. The CDR3 contains 17 residues. Germline V gene data show CDR1 as MDHEN and CDR2 as SYDVKM. CDR3 sequence: CASRPVAGQPGANVLTF. CDR3 nucleotide sequence: TGTGCCAGCAGGCCAGTGGCAGGGCAACCTGGGGCCAACGTCCTGACTTTC.

In its sample, this clonotype was seen many times. The chain joins TRBV30 to TRBJ1-1; possibly TRBD1 for D (6 bases). The CDR3 runs to 13 residues. Germline lookup yields CDR1 GTSNPN and CDR2 SVGIG (reference sequence). V was clipped by 5 bases and J by 1 base, with 11 bases between them. Written as DNA, the CDR3 is TGTGCCTGGCGGACAGAAACGAACACTGAAGCTTTCTTT. Translating gives CAWRTETNTEAFF.

This clonotype was counted ten times or more. At one of its ends the junction is not consistent with the germline gene, which may arise from a read error. This chain joins TRBV20-1 and TRBJ1-2; possible D gene TRBD1, 5 bases. The CDR3 contains 16 residues. The germline CDR1 and CDR2 sequences are DFQATT and SNEGSKA (reference sequence). CDR3 amino acids: CSARDNPRQSNYGYTF. For the CDR3, the DNA is TGCAGTGCAAGAGATAACCCCCGACAGTCTAACTATGGCTACACCTTC.

This chain uses TRBV4-1 with TRBJ2-5, with TRBD1 identical over 10 bases. Germline values: CDR1 MGHRA, CDR2 YSYEKL. The V and J ends lost 4 bases and 9 bases, in that order; junction bases with no gene match: 17. The CDR3 spans 17 residues. Here the CDR3 reads CASSPPPGRTGGWAQYF. CDR3 DNA sequence: TGCGCCAGCAGCCCCCCCCCGGGACGGACAGGGGGTTGGGCCCAGTACTTC.

With regard to this clonotype: It may be a read error: a sequence one base away is much more abundant. This chain connects TRBV6-2 or TRBV6-3 to TRBJ2-7; TRBD1 is a possible D gene (6 bases). V shed 2 bases and J shed 0 bases, with 32 bases lying between them. The CDR3 length is 22 residues. The V gene's germline CDR1 is MNHEY and CDR2 SVGEGT. CDR3 loop: CASSYPRDTPKWTADNSYEQYF. CDR3 coding DNA: TGTGCCAGCAGTTACCCGAGAGATACCCCCAAGTGGACAGCCGATAACTCCTACGAGCAGTACTTC.

CDR3 sequence reads: CASGYRVTYEQYF. The CDR3 DNA is TGTGCCAGCGGGTACAGGGTCACCTACGAGCAGTACTTC. The chain has TRBV7-8 and TRBJ2-7; a possible D gene is TRBD1 (6 bases). The CDR3 runs to 13 residues. V gave up 8 bases and J gave up 2 bases, with 13 bases separating them. Per germline, CDR1 SGHVS and CDR2 FQNEAQ.

Ten or more counts support this clonotype. The chain couples TRBV6-2 or TRBV6-3 to TRBJ1-2; no firm D call. This CDR3 contains 22 residues. Trimming stripped 0 bases from V and 1 base from J, with 30 bases between. Germline V CDR1 and CDR2: MNHEY, SVGEGT. The CDR3 coding sequence is TGTGCCAGCAGTTACTCCACAGTCCCCCTGGATCCGTCAGATGCGATTAACTATGGCTACACCTTC. This sequence encodes CASSYSTVPLDPSDAINYGYTF.

This sequence joins TRBV18 and TRBJ2-7; no reliable D call. The ends were cut back, 5 bases at V and 2 bases at J, with 16 bases in the middle. The CDR3 length is 15 residues. The germline CDR1 and CDR2 sequences are KGHSH and LQKENI. The CDR3 bases are TGTGCCAGCTCAACCACCGCACAAAAACCCTACGAGCAGTACTTC. Translation gives CASSTTAQKPYEQYF.

The sample holds many counts of this clonotype. This chain connects TRBV20-1 to TRBJ2-6; 7 bases agree with TRBD2. CDR1 DFQATT and CDR2 SNEGSKA come from the germline V gene (reference sequence). With V trimmed by 3 bases and J by 0 bases, 2 bases remained unmatched. The CDR3 has 15 residues. The chain's CDR3 is CSARRGSSGANVLTF. The CDR3 DNA reads TGCAGTGCTAGGCGGGGGAGCTCTGGGGCCAACGTCCTGACTTTC.

Many counts were recorded for this clonotype. V usage is TRBV28 and J usage is TRBJ2-7, with 7 bases aligning to TRBD2. The length of the CDR3 is 17 residues. J gave up 7 bases and V 8 bases, and 23 bases lay outside the gene matches. Germline V CDR1 and CDR2: MDHEN, SYDVKM. The chain's CDR3 is CASDPLRGVWPCGEQYF. Written as DNA, the CDR3 is TGTGCCAGCGATCCCTTACGGGGGGTCTGGCCATGTGGTGAGCAGTACTTC.

This clonotype was found many times. This sequence joins TRBV12-3 or TRBV12-4 and TRBJ2-1; D possibly corresponds to TRBD1 (6 bases). The germline V and J ends were trimmed by 3 bases and 2 bases, with 11 bases remaining between them. The CDR3 length is 15 residues. The CDR3 loop reads CASSFLRQAYNEQFF. In DNA form, the CDR3 reads TGTGCCAGCAGTTTCCTTAGACAGGCCTACAATGAGCAGTTCTTC.

This clonotype was seen repeatedly, ten times or more. The chain combines TRBV13 with TRBJ1-2; the D gene is possibly TRBD1 (5 bases). CDR1 PRHDT and CDR2 FYEKMQ come from the germline V gene (reference sequence). The length of the CDR3 is 13 residues. Between the trimmed V and J ends, which lost 2 bases and 4 bases, there was a span of 8 bases. In DNA, the CDR3 is TGTGCCAGCAGCTTACAGGGTCCCTATGGCTACACCTTC. It yields the protein CASSLQGPYGYTF.

This clonotype was recorded many times. The genes are TRBV28 and TRBJ1-1, with a weak D call TRBD1 (6 bases). Germline V CDR1 and CDR2: MDHEN, SYDVKM. Trimming took 6 bases from V and 8 from J, leaving 13 bases between them. This CDR3 region has 12 residues. The CDR3 DNA reads as TGTGCCAGCAGGCCCCTTCAGGGGGAAGCTTTCTTT. Translation: CASRPLQGEAFF. The full variable domain, its missing parts supplied by reference TRBV28 and TRBJ1-1, is DVKVTQSSRYLVKRTGEKVFLECVQDMDHENMFWYRQDPGLGLRLIYFSYDVKMKEKGDIPEGYSVSREKKERFSLILESASTNQTSMYLCASRPLQGEAFFGQGTRLTVV.

As regards this clonotype: Relative to the germline gene, one junction end is altered; a read error may explain this. The V gene is TRBV7-3, the J gene TRBJ2-2, with D unresolved. Germline CDR1 is SGHTA and CDR2 is FQGTGA. The CDR3 contains 12 residues. CDR3 DNA: TGTGCCAGCGGCTTACGCGCCGGGGAGCTGTTTTTT. The encoded protein is CASGLRAGELFF.

The sample holds one count of this clonotype. The chain employs TRBV7-9 and TRBJ2-7, with 7 bases fitting TRBD1. CDR1 SEHNR and CDR2 FQNEAQ come from the germline V gene (reference sequence). V lost 3 bases, J lost 5 bases, and 7 bases stayed unmatched. The CDR3 sequence is 14 residues long. The CDR3 region has the DNA TGTGCCAGCAGCTTGGGAGACAGGGTCCACGAGCAGTACTTC. This encodes CASSLGDRVHEQYF. The full variable domain, completed using reference TRBV7-9 and TRBJ2-7, is DTGVSQNPRHKITKRGQNVTFRCDPISEHNRLYWYRQTLGQGPEFLTYFQNEAQLEKSRLLSDRFSAERPKGSFSTLEIQRTEQGDSAMYLCASSLGDRVHEQYFGPGTRLTVT.